What follows describes a single TCR beta chain. There are a few counts of this clone. It has no known antigen specificity. Base-call qualities are not available, and no considerably larger clone is one nucleotide away. From the germline V gene, CDR1 is SGHDT and CDR2 is YYEEEE. The junction carries 13 bases between V and J, which are trimmed by 2 bases and 8 bases respectively. CDR3 length: 14 amino acids, cysteine to phenylalanine. Kept here is only the CDR3 DNA, which spans 42 bases and is read in frame from base 1. The collaborating institutions used their own protocols to collect whole blood in K2EDTA tubes. For TCRbeta analysis, collaborator samples were shipped as frozen whole blood, as isolated PBMCs, or as DNA extracted from either sample type. The immunoSEQ Assay, a bias-controlled multiplex PCR, was used to amplify TCRbeta CDR3 regions from genomic DNA. The source study handled its data this way. Within the assay, amplification of reference gene primers was used to estimate how many nucleated cells each sample contained. Sequence reads were collapsed and filtered to measure the absolute abundance of every unique TCRbeta CDR3 rearrangement. For each sample, productive Simpson clonality was calculated as the square root of Simpson's diversity index across productive rearrangements. Imported from immuneACCESS, the table was reduced by TCRdb to in-frame sequences with V and J called. These copies leave out some clones; in studies compared against another copy, an unresolved V gene accounts for under half, and the cause of the remainder is not known. D and trimming were read from the DNA, whereas the V and J calls and clone size are those reported in that table. The sample table holds about 140,000 clones, of which 65% to 80% were seen once. In total, the top ten clones hold 1.9% of the sample.

This sample is drawn from a study of blood T cell repertoires in COVID-19 (dated by TCRdb to between 2020 and 2021). For the wider study: Samples covering the acute and convalescent phases of COVID-19 were provided by collaborators in the United States, Italy and Spain. The prospective study material was composed of cDNA or gDNA derived from T cells, B-cell-depleted T cells, or PBMCs. The dataset comprised deeply sampled blood TCRbeta repertoires from subjects exposed to, actively infected with, or recovered from COVID-19. A freely available public database, intended as a resource for researchers studying the immune response to SARS-CoV-2, is where the repertoires were released. Samples came from the ongoing ImmuneRACE study (first 160 participants) plus 1,254 subjects from 6 global collaborators. Sample metadata almost always included a de-identified subject ID, COVID-19 status, age in years and sex. Where available, HLA class I and class II types were taken from metadata supplied by the sample provider and were not determined by assay-based typing.

What the work shows at the level of the full study, not this receptor alone: How much clinical and demographic metadata was included differed by source and by participant, and the metadata was provided uncurated.

The V and J genes are TRBV5-6 and TRBJ1-4; TRBD1 is perhaps the D gene, given 5 matching bases. The source is a woman aged 60-70 years with acute or convalescent COVID-19. Sequencing was performed on peripheral blood. DNA sequence: TGTGCCAGCAGCTTAGGATCAGGGTTCGAAAAACTGTTTTTT. This codes for CASSLGSGFEKLFF. Joined to the reference TRBV5-6 and TRBJ1-4 proteins, this CDR3 gives the full variable domain: DAGVTQSPTHLIKTRGQQVTLRCSPKSGHDTVSWYQQALGQGPQFIFQYYEEEERQRGNFPDRFSGHQFPNYSSELNVNALLLGDSALYLCASSLGSGFEKLFFGSGTQLSVL.